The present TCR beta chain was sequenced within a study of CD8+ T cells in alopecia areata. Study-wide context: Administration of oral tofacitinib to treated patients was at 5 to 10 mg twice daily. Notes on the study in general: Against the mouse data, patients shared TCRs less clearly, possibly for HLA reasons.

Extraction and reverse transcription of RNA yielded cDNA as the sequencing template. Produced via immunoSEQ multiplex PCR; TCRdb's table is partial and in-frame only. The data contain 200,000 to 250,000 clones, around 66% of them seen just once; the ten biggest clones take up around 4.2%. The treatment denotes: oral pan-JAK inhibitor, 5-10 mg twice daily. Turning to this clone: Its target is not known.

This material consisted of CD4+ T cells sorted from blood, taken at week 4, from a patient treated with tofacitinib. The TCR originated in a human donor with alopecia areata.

Here the CDR3 reads CASSSREGGASGELFF. Written as DNA, the CDR3 is TGTGCCAGCAGCTCCCGTGAAGGGGGCGCCTCCGGGGAGCTGTTTTTT. This chain joins TRBV7-9 and TRBJ2-2, with 7 bases that match TRBD1. This CDR3 contains 16 residues. Looked up from germline, CDR1 is SEHNR and CDR2 is FQNEAQ (reference sequence). V was clipped by 4 bases and J by 6 bases; unmatched bases: 11.